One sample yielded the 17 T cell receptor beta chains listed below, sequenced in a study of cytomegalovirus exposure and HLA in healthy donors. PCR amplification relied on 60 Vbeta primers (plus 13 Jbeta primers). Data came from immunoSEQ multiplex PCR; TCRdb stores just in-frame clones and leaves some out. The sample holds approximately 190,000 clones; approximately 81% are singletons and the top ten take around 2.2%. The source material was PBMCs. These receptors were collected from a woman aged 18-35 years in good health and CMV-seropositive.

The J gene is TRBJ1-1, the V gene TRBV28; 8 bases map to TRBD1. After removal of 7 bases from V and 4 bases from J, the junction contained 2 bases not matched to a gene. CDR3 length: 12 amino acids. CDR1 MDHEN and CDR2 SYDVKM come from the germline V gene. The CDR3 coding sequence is TGTGCCAGCAAGGACAGGGCCACTGAAGCTTTCTTT. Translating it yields CASKDRATEAFF.

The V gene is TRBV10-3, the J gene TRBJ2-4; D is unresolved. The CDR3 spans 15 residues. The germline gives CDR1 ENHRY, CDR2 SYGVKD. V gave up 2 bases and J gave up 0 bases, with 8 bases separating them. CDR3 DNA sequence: TGTGCCATCAGTGAGACAACGCAAGCCAAAAACATTCAGTACTTC. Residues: CAISETTQAKNIQYF.

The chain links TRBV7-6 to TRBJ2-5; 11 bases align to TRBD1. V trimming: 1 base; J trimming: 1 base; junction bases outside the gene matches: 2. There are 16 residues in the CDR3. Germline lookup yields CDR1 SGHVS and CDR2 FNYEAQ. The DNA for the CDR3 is TGTGCCAGCAGCTTAGATGGGACAGGGGGCCAAGAGACCCAGTACTTC. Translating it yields CASSLDGTGGQETQYF. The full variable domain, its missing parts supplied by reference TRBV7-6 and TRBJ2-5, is GAGVSQSPRYKVTKRGQDVALRCDPISGHVSLYWYRQALGQGPEFLTYFNYEAQQDKSGLPNDRFSAERPEGSISTLTIQRTEQRDSAMYRCASSLDGTGGQETQYFGPGTRLLVL.

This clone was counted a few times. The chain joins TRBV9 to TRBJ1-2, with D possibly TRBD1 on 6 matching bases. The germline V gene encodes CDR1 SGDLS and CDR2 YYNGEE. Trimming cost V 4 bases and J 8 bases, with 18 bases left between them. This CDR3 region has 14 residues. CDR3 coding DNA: TGTGCCAGCAGCACCGGCCCGGGACATCGCGGCTACACCTTC. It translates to CASSTGPGHRGYTF. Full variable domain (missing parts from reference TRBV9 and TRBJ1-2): DSGVTQTPKHLITATGQRVTLRCSPRSGDLSVYWYQQSLDQGLQFLIQYYNGEERAKGNILERFSAQQFPDLHSELNLSSLELGDSALYFCASSTGPGHRGYTFGSGTRLTVV.

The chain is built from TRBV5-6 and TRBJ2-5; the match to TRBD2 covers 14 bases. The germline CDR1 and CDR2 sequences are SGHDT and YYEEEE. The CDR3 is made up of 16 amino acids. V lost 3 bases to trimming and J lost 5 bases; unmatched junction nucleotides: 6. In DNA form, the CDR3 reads TGTGCCAGCAGCTCAGGACTAGCGGGGGGTGGTGAGACCCAGTACTTC. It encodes CASSSGLAGGGETQYF.

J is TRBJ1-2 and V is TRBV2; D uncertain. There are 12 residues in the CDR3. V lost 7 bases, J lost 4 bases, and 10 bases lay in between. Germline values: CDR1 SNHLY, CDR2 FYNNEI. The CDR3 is CASMAATYGYTF. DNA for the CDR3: TGTGCCAGCATGGCGGCGACCTATGGCTACACCTTC.

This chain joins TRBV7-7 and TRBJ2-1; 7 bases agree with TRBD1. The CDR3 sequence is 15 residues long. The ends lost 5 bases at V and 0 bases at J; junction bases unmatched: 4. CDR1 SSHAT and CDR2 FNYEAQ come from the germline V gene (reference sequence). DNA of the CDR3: TGTGCCAGCAGCCGGGACAGAAGCTCCTACAATGAGCAGTTCTTC. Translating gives CASSRDRSSYNEQFF.

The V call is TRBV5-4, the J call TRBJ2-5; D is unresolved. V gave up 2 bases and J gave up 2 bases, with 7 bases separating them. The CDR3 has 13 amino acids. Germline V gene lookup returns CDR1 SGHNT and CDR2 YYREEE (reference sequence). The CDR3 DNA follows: TGTGCCAGCAGCTTTATACAGCAAGAGACCCAGTACTTC. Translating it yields CASSFIQQETQYF.

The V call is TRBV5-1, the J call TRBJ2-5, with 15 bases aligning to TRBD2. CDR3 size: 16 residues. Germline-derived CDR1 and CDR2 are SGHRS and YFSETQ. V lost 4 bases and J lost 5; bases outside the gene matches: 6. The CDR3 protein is CASSTGLAGGRETQYF. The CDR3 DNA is TGCGCCAGCAGCACCGGACTAGCGGGGGGGCGCGAGACCCAGTACTTC. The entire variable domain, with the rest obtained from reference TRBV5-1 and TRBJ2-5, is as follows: KAGVTQTPRYLIKTRGQQVTLSCSPISGHRSVSWYQQTPGQGLQFLFEYFSETQRNKGNFPGRFSGRQFSNSRSEMNVSTLELGDSALYLCASSTGLAGGRETQYFGPGTRLLVL.

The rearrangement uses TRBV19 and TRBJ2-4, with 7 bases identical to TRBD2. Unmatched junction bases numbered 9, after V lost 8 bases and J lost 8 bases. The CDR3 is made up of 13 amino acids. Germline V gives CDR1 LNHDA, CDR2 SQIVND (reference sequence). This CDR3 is CASAGGGEDIQYF. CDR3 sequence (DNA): TGTGCCAGTGCGGGCGGGGGTGAGGACATTCAGTACTTC.

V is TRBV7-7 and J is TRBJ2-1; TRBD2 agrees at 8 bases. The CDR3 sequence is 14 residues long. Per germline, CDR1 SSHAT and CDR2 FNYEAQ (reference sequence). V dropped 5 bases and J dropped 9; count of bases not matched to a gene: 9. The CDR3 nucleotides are TGTGCCAGCAGCCAGACCGGGACTAGAGCTGAGCAGTTCTTC. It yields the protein CASSQTGTRAEQFF.

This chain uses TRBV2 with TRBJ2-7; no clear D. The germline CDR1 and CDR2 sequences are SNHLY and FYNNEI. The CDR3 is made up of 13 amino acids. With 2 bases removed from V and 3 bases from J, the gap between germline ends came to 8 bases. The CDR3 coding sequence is TGTGCCAGCAGTGAACTCCGCGACTACGAGCAGTACTTC. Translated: CASSELRDYEQYF.

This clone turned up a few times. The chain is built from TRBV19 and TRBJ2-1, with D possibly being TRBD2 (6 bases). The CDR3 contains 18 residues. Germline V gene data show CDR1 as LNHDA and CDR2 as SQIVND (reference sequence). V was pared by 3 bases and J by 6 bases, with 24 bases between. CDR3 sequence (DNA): TGTGCCAGTAGTATGGGTGGGCCCCGAAGGGCGGGGTTCAATGAGCAGTTCTTC. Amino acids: CASSMGGPRRAGFNEQFF.

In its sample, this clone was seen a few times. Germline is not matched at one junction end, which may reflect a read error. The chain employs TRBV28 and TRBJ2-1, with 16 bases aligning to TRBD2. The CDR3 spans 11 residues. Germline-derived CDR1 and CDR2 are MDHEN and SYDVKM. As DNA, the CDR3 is TGCGGGACTAGCGGGGGGGCCGGGCAGTTCTTC. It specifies CGTSGGAGQFF. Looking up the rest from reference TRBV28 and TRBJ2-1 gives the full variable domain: DVKVTQSSRYLVKRTGEKVFLECVQDMDHENMFWYRQDPGLGLRLIYFSYDVKMKEKGDIPEGYSVSREKKERFSLILESASTNQTSMYLCGTSGGAGQFFGPGTRLTVL.

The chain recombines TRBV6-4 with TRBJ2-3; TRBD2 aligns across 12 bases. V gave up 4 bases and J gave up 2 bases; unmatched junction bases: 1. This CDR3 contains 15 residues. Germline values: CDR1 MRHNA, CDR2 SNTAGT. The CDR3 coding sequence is TGTGCCAGCAGTGCTAGCGGGGGGGCCACAGATACGCAGTATTTT. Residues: CASSASGGATDTQYF.

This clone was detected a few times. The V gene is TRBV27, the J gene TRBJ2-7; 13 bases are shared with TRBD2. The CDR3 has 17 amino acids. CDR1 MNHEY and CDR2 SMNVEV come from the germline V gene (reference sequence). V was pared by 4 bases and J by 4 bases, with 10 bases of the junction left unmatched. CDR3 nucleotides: TGTGCCAGCAGTTCGAGACTAGCGGGGGGCTCGGAGTACGAGCAGTACTTC. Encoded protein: CASSSRLAGGSEYEQYF.

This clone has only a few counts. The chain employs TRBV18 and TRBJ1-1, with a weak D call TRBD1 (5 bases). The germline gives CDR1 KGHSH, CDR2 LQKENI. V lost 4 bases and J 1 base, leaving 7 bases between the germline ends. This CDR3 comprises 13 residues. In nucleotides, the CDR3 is TGTGCCAGCTCACAACAGGCGAACACTGAAGCTTTCTTT. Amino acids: CASSQQANTEAFF.